The source of this T cell receptor beta chain is a study of T cell clusters in autoimmune cytopenias. As for the study in general: Healthy donor controls had a mean age of around 57 years and median age of roughly 60 years.

TRB amplification used roughly 250 ng of peripheral blood genomic DNA. TRB rearrangements were amplified by touch-down multiplex PCR with mixed TRB-A/B primers. Using the multiplex PCR reads, TCRdb records one entry per CDR3 protein without DNA. This repertoire includes under 3,500 distinct CDR3 sequences. These data are also associated with another study on T cell repertoires in aging, cancer and after chemotherapy. According to that study: Clear clonal overlap appeared across healthy donor samples taken over several months to years. Loss of evenness, beyond lost richness, contributed to age-related TCR diversity decline in cancer patients.

The material sequenced was peripheral blood. The receptor was derived from a human donor in good health.

This CDR3 reads CASSILAGGSAEQYF. V usage is TRBV19 and J usage is TRBJ2-7; TCRdb's D call of TRBD2 is untestable without DNA. This CDR3 is 15 amino acids long. CDR1 is LNHDA, CDR2 SQIVND, per germline (reference sequence).